This T cell receptor beta chain originates from a study of cytomegalovirus exposure and HLA in healthy donors. It was with 60 Vbeta and 13 Jbeta primers that the PCR ran. The data were produced by immunoSEQ multiplex PCR, yet TCRdb's version contains in-frame clones alone and is incomplete. The sample carries around 180,000 clones, 70% to 90% recorded once. In germline, CDR1 is SGHTA, CDR2 FQGNSA. CDR3 length: 15 amino acids. The J segment lost 3 bases and the V segment lost 5 bases, leaving 2 bases of the junction unmatched. Details on this clone: The antigen is undetermined.

The study's findings and limits: A later analysis reported that several of the most significant clusters appeared to be linked to common viral pathogens, among them Epstein-Barr virus. It was in a later analysis that TCR association rates were seen to vary by HLA locus, highest for DRB1 and lowest for HLA-C. Roughly uniform sequencing depth across donors was assumed, possibly incorrectly. The productive fraction for most TCR beta V segments was about 87% or about 30% in an earlier analysis.

The sample comprised PBMCs. The chain couples TRBV7-2 to TRBJ2-1; TRBD2 aligns across 12 bases. This sequence originates from a girl aged 10 to 17 in good health and CMV-seropositive. The CDR3 DNA reads as TGTGCCAGCAGCCTACTAGCGGGGGGCTACAATGAGCAGTTCTTC. Translating it yields CASSLLAGGYNEQFF.